The 8 T cell receptor beta chains presented below share a single source sample, sequenced in a study of blood T cell repertoires in COVID-19. The repertoire was sequenced with immunoSEQ multiplex PCR; TCRdb's copy has only in-frame clones and lacks some. The sample contains about 230,000 clones, around nine tenths of which appear only once. The sample consisted of peripheral blood. The receptors come from a woman in her sixties or seventies with acute or convalescent COVID-19.

The J gene is TRBJ2-1, the V gene TRBV18; D is possibly TRBD2 (5 bases). The CDR3 extends over 11 amino acids. Trimming pared 4 bases from V and 12 bases from J, leaving 10 bases between. Germline CDR1 KGHSH, CDR2 LQKENI. The CDR3 DNA is TGTGCCAGCTCACTGCTGGAGGCGCAGTTCTTC. Its protein is CASSLLEAQFF.

This clone occurred once. The chain has TRBV6-2 or TRBV6-3 and TRBJ1-6, with 7 bases aligning to TRBD1. J gave up 8 bases and V 5 bases, and 6 bases lay outside the gene matches. Germline assignment: CDR1 MNHEY and CDR2 SVGEGT. The CDR3 loop spans 14 amino acids. DNA for the CDR3: TGTGCCAGCAGTAACAGGGGACTGGATTCACCCCTCCACTTT. Translated, it gives CASSNRGLDSPLHF.

The V and J genes are TRBV18 and TRBJ1-5; 10 positions match TRBD1. Trimming at V came to 3 bases and at J to 3 bases, leaving 5 bases not matched to a gene. The CDR3 extends over 16 amino acids. Germline assignment: CDR1 KGHSH and CDR2 LQKENI. The CDR3 nucleotides are TGTGCCAGCTCACCCGACAGGGGGCTTACCAATCAGCCCCAGCATTTT. Translating it yields CASSPDRGLTNQPQHF.

CDR3 region: CAWSGQGAAEETQYF. DNA for the CDR3: TGTGCCTGGAGTGGACAGGGGGCTGCCGAAGAGACCCAGTACTTC. The rearrangement links TRBV30 to TRBJ2-5; 10 bases are a match to TRBD1. The CDR3 sequence is 15 residues long. Trimming removed 1 base from V and 3 bases from J; junction bases left unmatched: 5. Germline values: CDR1 GTSNPN, CDR2 SVGIG (reference sequence).

This rearrangement joins TRBV6-1 to TRBJ1-4, with D perhaps matching TRBD1 (6 bases). Germline V CDR1 and CDR2: MNHNS, SASEGT. The CDR3 is 15 residues long. V was clipped by 2 bases and J by 6 bases, with 13 bases between them. In DNA form, the CDR3 reads TGTGCCAGCAGTGAAAGAGGGGGACGATATGAAAAACTGTTTTTT. Protein product: CASSERGGRYEKLFF.

As concerns this clone: Other DNA sequences from this sample encode an identical CDR3 as well. The CDR3 DNA reads TGTGCCATCAGTGGGACAGGGGATCAGCCCCAGCATTTT. Amino acids: CAISGTGDQPQHF. The V gene is TRBV10-3, the J gene TRBJ1-5; TRBD1 aligns across 9 bases. Trimming cost V 4 bases and J 5 bases; bases outside gene matches: 0. The germline V gene encodes CDR1 ENHRY and CDR2 SYGVKD. CDR3 length equals 13 residues.

The CDR3, as DNA: TGCGCCAGTGAACCCGGGACAGGGGAAACCGGGGAGCTGTTTTTT. This sequence encodes CASEPGTGETGELFF. J is TRBJ2-2 and V is TRBV5-1, with TRBD1 matching over 10 bases. V was pared by 8 bases and J by 5 bases, with 9 bases of the junction left unmatched. The germline V gene encodes CDR1 SGHRS and CDR2 YFSETQ. The CDR3 totals 15 residues. Together with reference TRBV5-1 and TRBJ2-2, the CDR3 gives the full variable domain: KAGVTQTPRYLIKTRGQQVTLSCSPISGHRSVSWYQQTPGQGLQFLFEYFSETQRNKGNFPGRFSGRQFSNSRSEMNVSTLELGDSALYLCASEPGTGETGELFFGEGSRLTVL.

The V and J genes are TRBV6-5 and TRBJ1-1; D unclear. The CDR3 spans 13 residues. The germline V gene encodes CDR1 MNHEY and CDR2 SVGAGI. Between the trimmed V and J ends, which lost 6 bases and 2 bases, there was a span of 10 bases. CDR3 region: CASSSSFNTEAFF. DNA of the CDR3: TGTGCCAGCAGCTCCTCTTTTAACACTGAAGCTTTCTTT.